This TCR beta chain comes out of a study of blood T cell repertoires in COVID-19. This clone was picked up a small number of times. The assay was immunoSEQ multiplex PCR, and TCRdb's table has in-frame clones only and misses some. The table has 70,000 to 95,000 clones, approximately 80% seen once. The CDR3 contains 13 residues. Germline assignment: CDR1 DFQATT and CDR2 SNEGSKA (reference sequence). V was pared by 3 bases and J by 0 bases, with 8 bases between. The chain links TRBV20-1 to TRBJ2-5; tentative D call: TRBD2 (5 bases). This sequence was found in a human donor in a cohort sampled during active COVID-19. Material: peripheral blood. The CDR3 spells CSASGENQETQYF. As DNA, the CDR3 is TGCAGTGCTAGTGGGGAGAACCAAGAGACCCAGTACTTC.